This is a list of T cell receptor beta chains from one sample in a study of blood T cells in healthy people across ages. In TCRdb, the 5' RACE reads were re-called with MiXCR into one record per CDR3 protein. This table holds 450,000 to 700,000 distinct CDR3 sequences, about 26% found once. The sample consisted of blood. These receptors were collected from a woman aged 70-85 years in good health. Each CDR3 is given with its conserved first and last residue. The D gene is left open where the match is weak. A clone size is listed for some rows: how often the clone was seen (once, few, many), or a class if it is expanded.

v_gene,len,d_gene,j_gene,abundance,CDR3aa,CDR3nt
TRBV20-1,15,TRBD2,TRBJ2-5,-,CSAIKGGLDQETQYF,TGCAGTGCTATAAAAGGGGGACTAGATCAAGAGACCCAGTACTTC
TRBV4-1,16,-,TRBJ1-6,-,CASSQGLGQDNSPLHF,TGCGCCAGCAGCCAAGGGTTGGGGCAGGATAATTCACCCCTCCACTTT
TRBV3-1,14,-,TRBJ2-4,-,CASSQRASENIQYF,TGTGCCAGCAGCCAACGGGCCTCGGAAAACATTCAGTACTTC
TRBV2,13,-,TRBJ2-5,-,CASRRRVGETQYF,TGTGCCAGCAGGAGACGAGTGGGGGAGACCCAGTACTTC
TRBV7-2,14,TRBD2,TRBJ2-7,-,CASSFVAGAGEQYF,TGTGCCAGCAGCTTTGTAGCGGGGGCGGGAGAGCAGTACTTC
TRBV20-1,13,-,TRBJ1-1,few,CSARSFSNTEAFF,TGCAGTGCTAGATCCTTTTCGAACACTGAAGCTTTCTTT
TRBV4-1,16,-,TRBJ2-1,-,CASSRNPGARNNEQFF,TGCGCCAGCAGCCGAAACCCAGGTGCCAGAAACAATGAGCAGTTCTTC
TRBV2,18,-,TRBJ2-4,-,CASSINPNTGLNKNIQYF,TGTGCCAGCAGTATCAATCCTAATACAGGGTTGAACAAAAACATTCAGTACTTC
TRBV5-1,16,-,TRBJ2-7,few,CASSLASTGSPNEQYF,TGCGCCAGCAGCTTAGCCTCGACAGGATCACCTAACGAGCAGTACTTC
TRBV24-1,16,-,TRBJ2-1,-,CATSDSRTAQENEQFF,TGTGCCACCAGTGATTCGCGGACAGCGCAGGAGAATGAGCAGTTCTTC
TRBV6-5,12,-,TRBJ1-2,-,CASSYTGSGYTF,TGTGCCAGCAGTTACACGGGGTCTGGCTACACCTTC
TRBV29-1,16,-,TRBJ2-1,few,CSVEERSASSYNEQFF,TGCAGCGTTGAAGAGCGGTCCGCGAGCTCCTACAATGAGCAGTTCTTC
TRBV10-3,15,TRBD1,TRBJ2-5,many,CAISGSDRFGETQYF,TGTGCCATCAGCGGGTCGGACAGGTTCGGGGAGACCCAGTACTTC
TRBV7-2,19,TRBD2,TRBJ2-1,few,CASSLVGGLVASSYNEQFF,TGTGCCAGCAGCTTAGTGGGGGGACTAGTGGCGAGCTCCTACAATGAGCAGTTCTTC
TRBV7-2,16,TRBD2,TRBJ2-5,many,CASSLVLAGLQETQYF,TGTGCCAGCAGCTTAGTGCTAGCGGGGTTGCAAGAGACCCAGTACTTC
TRBV25-1,14,-,TRBJ2-5,-,CASSDRTWLETQYF,TGTGCCAGCAGTGATCGCACGTGGCTGGAGACCCAGTACTTC
TRBV18,14,-,TRBJ2-7,few,CASSPGLLPSEQYF,TGTGCCAGCTCACCCGGACTCCTACCCAGCGAGCAGTACTTC
TRBV15,13,-,TRBJ1-2,-,CATSNRVDYGYTF,TGTGCCACCAGCAACAGGGTTGACTATGGCTACACCTTC
TRBV2,13,-,TRBJ1-3,-,CASNAYSGNTIYF,TGTGCCAGCAACGCGTACTCTGGAAACACCATATATTTT
TRBV10-3,15,-,TRBJ2-1,-,CADTEDQYKVYEQFF,TGTGCTGATACCGAAGACCAGTACAAGGTCTATGAGCAGTTCTTC
TRBV9,15,-,TRBJ1-2,-,CASSVGNWPGEGYTF,TGTGCCAGCAGCGTGGGTAATTGGCCAGGGGAGGGCTACACCTTC
TRBV7-2,15,-,TRBJ1-4,-,CASSPQDANNEKLFF,TGTGCCAGCAGCCCCCAGGACGCAAATAATGAAAAACTGTTTTTT
TRBV5-1,13,-,TRBJ1-4,-,CASRDPGGEKLFF,TGCGCCAGCAGGGACCCCGGCGGGGAAAAACTGTTTTTT
TRBV6-2/TRBV6-3,15,TRBD2,TRBJ2-1,-,CASKQTGGPGNEQFF,TGTGCCAGCAAACAAACGGGGGGGCCAGGGAATGAGCAGTTCTTC
TRBV7-9,16,TRBD2,TRBJ2-1,-,CAILAGEQGSYNEQFF,TGTGCCATATTAGCGGGGGAGCAGGGGTCCTACAATGAGCAGTTCTTC
TRBV15,13,-,TRBJ2-5,once,CATSRQGQATQYF,TGTGCCACCAGCAGACAGGGTCAAGCGACCCAGTACTTC
TRBV21-1,17,-,TRBJ2-5,-,CASSTYYPWTGYYEQYF,TGTGCCAGCAGCACGTACTACCCCTGGACGGGATACTATGAGCAGTACTTC
TRBV6-1,12,-,TRBJ2-7,-,CASSKQTYEQYF,TGTGCCAGCAGCAAACAGACCTACGAGCAGTACTTC
TRBV14,16,-,TRBJ2-2,few,CASSQLEVANTGELFF,TGTGCCAGCAGCCAATTAGAGGTAGCGAACACCGGGGAGCTGTTTTTT
TRBV20-1,15,-,TRBJ2-2,-,CSARDGGLLTGELFF,TGCAGTGCTAGAGACGGGGGACTCCTCACCGGGGAGCTGTTTTTT
TRBV20-1,17,-,TRBJ2-4,-,CSARIGGGLLAKNIQYF,TGCAGTGCTAGGATTGGAGGGGGGCTATTAGCCAAAAACATTCAGTACTTC
TRBV5-1,15,TRBD1,TRBJ2-1,once,CASSLDGDRRNEQFF,TGCGCCAGCAGCTTGGACGGGGACAGGCGCAATGAGCAGTTCTTC
TRBV4-3,14,-,TRBJ2-1,-,CASSQARSEDEQFF,TGCGCCAGCAGCCAAGCCCGTTCGGAGGATGAGCAGTTCTTC
TRBV4-1,18,-,TRBJ2-1,-,CASSQGSGAVSSYNEQFF,TGCGCCAGCAGCCAAGGATCGGGAGCGGTTAGCTCCTACAATGAGCAGTTCTTC
TRBV12-3/TRBV12-4,13,-,TRBJ2-2,few,CASSLGGEGELFF,TGTGCCAGCAGTTTAGGGGGCGAAGGGGAGCTGTTTTTT
TRBV12-3/TRBV12-4,14,-,TRBJ2-3,-,CANRGAAGDIPQYF,TGTGCCAACAGGGGGGCGGCGGGGGACATTCCGCAGTATTTT
TRBV20-1,14,TRBD1,TRBJ1-2,few,CSASLRQGTGGYTF,TGCAGTGCTAGCTTACGACAGGGAACGGGTGGCTACACCTTC
TRBV27,14,TRBD1,TRBJ1-1,-,CASSRDRKVTEAFF,TGTGCCAGCAGTCGGGACAGGAAGGTCACTGAAGCTTTCTTT
TRBV5-1,17,-,TRBJ2-1,-,CASSLASPSQAYNEQFF,TGCGCCAGCAGCTTGGCCTCCCCGTCTCAGGCTTACAATGAGCAGTTCTTC
TRBV20-1,14,TRBD1,TRBJ2-5,few,CSAPRQGQQETQYF,TGCAGTGCTCCCCGACAGGGCCAACAAGAGACCCAGTACTTC
TRBV4-2,19,-,TRBJ2-5,-,CASSQYGNLQGGGYREQYF,TGTGCCAGCAGCCAATATGGGAACCTACAGGGAGGGGGGTATAGGGAGCAGTACTTC
TRBV4-2,12,-,TRBJ1-2,-,CASRRDNYGYTF,TGTGCCAGCAGACGGGACAACTATGGCTACACCTTC
TRBV7-3,13,-,TRBJ1-2,few,CASSSGLGSGYTF,TGTGCCAGCAGCTCGGGACTGGGGAGTGGCTACACCTTC
TRBV7-6,12,-,TRBJ2-2,few,CASSPWAGELFF,TGTGCCAGCAGTCCCTGGGCTGGGGAGCTGTTTTTT
TRBV28,15,-,TRBJ2-5,many,CASGLEGANQETQYF,TGTGCCAGCGGGTTGGAGGGCGCGAACCAAGAGACCCAGTACTTC
TRBV12-3/TRBV12-4,12,-,TRBJ2-5,many,CASSLSPETQYF,TGTGCCAGCAGTTTATCGCCCGAGACCCAGTACTTC
TRBV5-1,18,TRBD2,TRBJ2-2,few,CASSRRTSNAPNTGELFF,TGCGCCAGCAGCCGACGGACTAGCAACGCCCCGAACACCGGGGAGCTGTTTTTT
TRBV7-9,17,-,TRBJ2-7,few,CASSSTRLVGAHYEQYF,TGTGCCAGCAGCTCAACTCGACTAGTGGGGGCTCACTACGAGCAGTACTTC
TRBV6-2/TRBV6-3,15,-,TRBJ2-7,-,CASVEGASASYEQYF,TGTGCCAGCGTCGAAGGGGCCAGCGCCTCCTACGAGCAGTACTTC
TRBV9,11,-,TRBJ2-5,-,CAGAEGETQYF,TGTGCCGGCGCCGAGGGAGAGACCCAGTACTTC
TRBV20-1,13,-,TRBJ1-1,few,CSARDPPRDEAFF,TGCAGTGCTAGAGATCCCCCCAGGGACGAAGCTTTCTTT
TRBV29-1,14,-,TRBJ2-6,few,CSVDSPSGANVLTF,TGCAGCGTTGACAGTCCCTCTGGGGCCAACGTCCTGACTTTC